This T cell receptor (beta chain) was obtained from a study of blood T cell repertoires in COVID-19. Study-level background: From the United States, Italy and Spain came samples of acute and convalescent COVID-19.

In the original processing: Amplifying reference gene primers gave estimates of nucleated cell counts. The protocol was immunoSEQ multiplex PCR, while the TCRdb copy is restricted to in-frame clones and leaves out a portion. The DNA was the basis for D and trimming; V, J and clone size are from that table. The sample has 250,000 or so clones, roughly 86% seen once; the top ten hold approximately 5.3%. With 5 bases removed from V and 4 bases from J, the gap between germline ends came to 8 bases. This CDR3 is built from 12 residues. The germline V gene encodes CDR1 LGHNT and CDR2 FRNRAP. About this clone: Other DNA sequences in the sample encode the same CDR3.

The rearrangement uses TRBV12-5 and TRBJ2-5; D call uncertain. This sequence was found in a woman aged 60 to 75 with COVID-19, enrolled during active disease. Material for sequencing was peripheral blood. CDR3 DNA sequence: TGTGCTAGTGGTCCAACTGGAGAGACCCAGTACTTC. This codes for CASGPTGETQYF.